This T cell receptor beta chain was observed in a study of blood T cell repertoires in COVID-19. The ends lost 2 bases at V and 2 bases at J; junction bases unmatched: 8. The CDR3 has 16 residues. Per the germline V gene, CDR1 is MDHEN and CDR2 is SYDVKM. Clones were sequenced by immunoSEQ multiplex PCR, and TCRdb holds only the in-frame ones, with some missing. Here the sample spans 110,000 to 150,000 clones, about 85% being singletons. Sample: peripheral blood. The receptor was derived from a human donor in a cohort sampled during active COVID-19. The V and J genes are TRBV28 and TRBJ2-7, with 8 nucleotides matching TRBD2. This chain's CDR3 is CASSLDDSAGAYEQYF. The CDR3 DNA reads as TGTGCCAGCAGTTTAGACGACTCAGCGGGGGCCTACGAGCAGTACTTC.